Presented here are 21 T cell receptor beta chains from one specimen sequenced in a study of blood T cell repertoires in COVID-19. Clones were read by immunoSEQ multiplex PCR, and TCRdb kept only the in-frame ones, dropping some. The sample shows fewer than 450,000 clones, 88% of them seen only once. The specimen was PBMCs or T cells enriched from blood (not recorded which). These receptors came from a woman in her thirties or forties with acute COVID-19.

This chain connects TRBV9 to TRBJ2-1; 8 bases line up with TRBD2. The J segment lost 0 bases and the V segment lost 0 bases, leaving 5 bases of the junction unmatched. The CDR3 extends over 17 amino acids. Germline V lookup: CDR1 SGDLS, CDR2 YYNGEE. CDR3 bases: TGTGCCAGCAGCGTAGCCCCTAGCGGGCACTCCTACAATGAGCAGTTCTTC. It yields the protein CASSVAPSGHSYNEQFF.

J is TRBJ1-2 and V is TRBV6-5, with 9 bases aligning to TRBD1. The V gene end was trimmed by 5 bases and the J gene end by 6 bases; junction bases not matched to a gene: 4. This CDR3 is built from 13 residues. From germline, CDR1 is MNHEY and CDR2 SVGAGI. The CDR3 DNA is TGTGCCAGCAGTAGGGGACAGGGAGATGGCTACACCTTC. It specifies CASSRGQGDGYTF.

This chain joins TRBV20-1 and TRBJ1-2; D is ambiguous. Germline V gene sequence: CDR1 DFQATT, CDR2 SNEGSKA (reference sequence). The V end lost 4 bases, the J end lost 4 bases, and 7 bases lay between the germline ends. The CDR3 totals 11 residues. In DNA form, the CDR3 reads TGCAGTGCTAACCGGGGCTATGGCTACACCTTC. Translated: CSANRGYGYTF.

The rearrangement joins TRBV7-2 to TRBJ2-1; the D gene is possibly TRBD2 (7 bases). The V end was cut by 0 bases, the J end by 15 bases, with 21 bases between. Germline values: CDR1 SGHTA, CDR2 FQGNSA. The CDR3 has 15 residues. CDR3 sequence reads: CASSLAYRGGHQRFF. The CDR3 coding sequence is TGTGCCAGCAGCTTAGCATATAGGGGGGGGCACCAGCGGTTCTTC.

The chain recombines TRBV2 with TRBJ2-7, with 7 positions matching TRBD1. V shed 1 base and J 0 bases; nucleotides not matched to a gene: 9. The CDR3 length is 17 residues. Germline CDR1 is SNHLY and CDR2 is FYNNEI. As DNA, the CDR3 is TGTGCCAGCAGTGAAGTCAAGATAGGGACAGCCTCCTACGAGCAGTACTTC. It codes for CASSEVKIGTASYEQYF.

This sequence joins TRBV29-1 and TRBJ2-1; 11 nucleotides line up with TRBD2. CDR1 and CDR2 (germline): SQVTM, ANQGSEA. V was clipped by 6 bases and J by 7 bases; unmatched bases: 23. The CDR3 has 19 amino acids. The CDR3 DNA reads TGCAGCGTCAGGGACAGTCTCTTGACTAGCGGGAAGGTTGTGAATGAGCAGTTCTTC. It specifies CSVRDSLLTSGKVVNEQFF.

Written as DNA, the CDR3 is TGTGCCAGTAGTATATCGGTCTCTGGAAACACCATATATTTT. This codes for CASSISVSGNTIYF. V is TRBV19 and J is TRBJ1-3; no definite D call. The CDR3 extends over 14 amino acids. Trimming shortened V by 2 bases and J by 0 bases, and 5 bases separated the two germline ends. The germline V gene has CDR1 LNHDA and CDR2 SQIVND (reference sequence). Supplemented by reference TRBV19 and TRBJ1-3, the full variable domain reads DGGITQSPKYLFRKEGQNVTLSCEQNLNHDAMYWYRQDPGQGLRLIYYSQIVNDFQKGDIAEGYSVSREKKESFPLTVTSAQKNPTAFYLCASSISVSGNTIYFGEGSWLTVV.

The chain is built from TRBV30 and TRBJ1-1; D might be TRBD1 (5 bases). Between the trimmed V and J ends, which lost 5 bases and 11 bases, there was a span of 15 bases. Germline V gives CDR1 GTSNPN, CDR2 SVGIG (reference sequence). The CDR3 has 11 residues. Written as DNA, the CDR3 is TGTGCCTGGGGCCGGGACTCTTTGGCTTTCTTT. This translates into CAWGRDSLAFF.

The V and J genes are TRBV5-1 and TRBJ1-3; 10 positions agree with TRBD1. Germline V gene lookup returns CDR1 SGHRS and CDR2 YFSETQ. The CDR3 sequence is 15 residues long. Trimming cost V 4 bases and J 4 bases; bases outside gene matches: 5. CDR3 protein: CASSQGTGAGNTIYF. In nucleotides, the CDR3 is TGCGCCAGCAGCCAAGGGACAGGGGCAGGAAACACCATATATTTT.

The rearrangement links TRBV5-4 to TRBJ1-1, with TRBD1 identical over 8 bases. The length of the CDR3 is 14 residues. J gave up 3 bases and V 1 base, and 2 bases lay outside the gene matches. Germline lookup yields CDR1 SGHNT and CDR2 YYREEE (reference sequence). The CDR3 spells CASSLQGADTEAFF. For the CDR3, the DNA is TGTGCCAGCAGCTTGCAGGGGGCGGACACTGAAGCTTTCTTT.

This clone was recorded only once. V is TRBV6-5 and J is TRBJ1-1; possible D gene TRBD1, 5 bases. The V and J ends lost 6 bases and 5 bases respectively, with 13 bases between them. Germline V CDR1 and CDR2: MNHEY, SVGAGI. The CDR3 extends over 13 amino acids. The CDR3 nucleotides read TGTGCCAGCAGCCCCCCGGGGGTTACTGAAGCTTTCTTT. Protein product: CASSPPGVTEAFF.

Only a few counts were recorded for this clone. This chain connects TRBV7-9 to TRBJ1-1, with TRBD1 identical over 8 bases. Unmatched junction bases numbered 5, after V lost 2 bases and J lost 0 bases. Germline-derived CDR1 and CDR2 are SEHNR and FQNEAQ (reference sequence). The CDR3 covers 16 residues. In DNA form, the CDR3 reads TGTGCCAGCAGCTTACCAGGGGGCAGCATGAACACTGAAGCTTTCTTT. It codes for CASSLPGGSMNTEAFF.

The rearrangement joins TRBV7-8 to TRBJ2-7; D might be TRBD1 (5 bases). Trimming left V 5 bases short and J 2 bases short, with 13 bases between. The length of the CDR3 is 14 residues. CDR1 and CDR2 from the germline V gene are SGHVS and FQNEAQ. The CDR3 coding sequence is TGTGCCAGCAGCGACAGACGGATCGCCTACGAGCAGTACTTC. Protein product: CASSDRRIAYEQYF.

CDR3 bases: TGTGCCAGCTCACGCCAGGGGGGAGAGCCCCAGCATTTT. Translation gives CASSRQGGEPQHF. The chain combines TRBV18 with TRBJ1-5; 7 nucleotides match TRBD1. The germline V gene encodes CDR1 KGHSH and CDR2 LQKENI. The CDR3 extends over 13 amino acids. The ends lost 4 bases at V and 8 bases at J; junction bases unmatched: 5.

The chain is built from TRBV2 and TRBJ2-7; TRBD2 is a possible D gene (5 bases). V was shortened by 5 bases and J by 3 bases, with 5 bases between the two germline ends. CDR3 length: 11 amino acids. Germline V gene data show CDR1 as SNHLY and CDR2 as FYNNEI. CDR3 sequence reads: CASSRGYEQYF. The CDR3 nucleotides are TGTGCCAGCAGTCGGGGCTACGAGCAGTACTTC.

This clone has just one count. The chain recombines TRBV24-1 with TRBJ1-5; tentatively, D is TRBD1 (6 bases). Trimming removed 6 bases from V and 3 bases from J, with 17 bases in between. The CDR3 spans 16 residues. Germline V gene data show CDR1 as KGHDR and CDR2 as SFDVKD. The CDR3 spells CATSFCRPGDNQPQHF. CDR3 in DNA: TGTGCCACCAGTTTTTGTAGGCCAGGGGACAATCAGCCCCAGCATTTT.

The gene calls are TRBV5-1 and TRBJ2-1; possible D gene TRBD1, 6 bases. The length of the CDR3 is 14 residues. Trimming pared 2 bases from V and 9 bases from J, leaving 15 bases between. CDR1 and CDR2 from the germline V gene are SGHRS and YFSETQ. The CDR3 nucleotides read TGCGCCAGCAGCTTACCCCTGGGGGCGGGTGAGCAGTTCTTC. Translated, it gives CASSLPLGAGEQFF.

The chain employs TRBV5-1 and TRBJ2-7; 11 bases are a match to TRBD2. V was pared by 0 bases and J by 7 bases, with 3 bases of the junction left unmatched. The CDR3 is made up of 14 amino acids. Germline V gives CDR1 SGHRS, CDR2 YFSETQ. CDR3 in DNA: TGCGCCAGCAGCTTGGATCCTAGCGGGGGGGAGCAGTACTTC. This encodes CASSLDPSGGEQYF. Full variable domain (rest looked up from reference TRBV5-1 and TRBJ2-7): KAGVTQTPRYLIKTRGQQVTLSCSPISGHRSVSWYQQTPGQGLQFLFEYFSETQRNKGNFPGRFSGRQFSNSRSEMNVSTLELGDSALYLCASSLDPSGGEQYFGPGTRLTVT.

V and J are TRBV10-3 and TRBJ2-1, with 12 bases fitting TRBD2. Trimming took 10 bases from V and 5 from J; bases not matched to a gene: 12. Germline CDR1 reads ENHRY; CDR2 reads SYGVKD. The CDR3 sequence is 16 residues long. In DNA, the CDR3 is TGTGCCACCACGCCCGGGACTAGCGGGCCAAACAATGAGCAGTTCTTC. Translating it yields CATTPGTSGPNNEQFF.

The V and J genes are TRBV19 and TRBJ2-1; the match to TRBD2 covers 8 bases. Germline V lookup: CDR1 LNHDA, CDR2 SQIVND (reference sequence). CDR3 length equals 15 residues. V was clipped by 6 bases and J by 0 bases; unmatched bases: 4. CDR3 region: CASSRSGTSYNEQFF. The CDR3 nucleotides are TGTGCCAGTAGCCGTAGCGGGACCTCCTACAATGAGCAGTTCTTC.

This chain uses TRBV19 with TRBJ1-1, with 8 bases aligning to TRBD1. Per the germline V gene, CDR1 is LNHDA and CDR2 is SQIVND (reference sequence). The CDR3 runs 14 residues. Trimming at V came to 7 bases and at J to 5 bases, leaving 9 bases not matched to a gene. The CDR3 DNA reads as TGTGCCAGTATCCGGACAGGGAAAGGGACTGAAGCTTTCTTT. Its translation is CASIRTGKGTEAFF.